The T cell receptor beta chain under discussion was sequenced for a study of OX40 agonist ivuxolimab in advanced cancers. A note on the overall study: The costimulatory receptor OX40 (CD134) was targeted by ivuxolimab, a fully human IgG2 agonistic monoclonal antibody. The paper reports the monotherapy dose-escalation portion (N of about 52 patients) of the phase I ivuxolimab trial. The purpose of peripheral TCRbeta sequencing was to test whether ivuxolimab changed TCR sequence diversity and led to clonal T-cell expansion. In the dose-escalation cohort, 65% to 85% of patients were male, and the mean age was around 65 years with a range of about 20 to 90. Partial responses occurred in three dose-escalation patients: two with cutaneous melanoma and one with hepatocellular carcinoma. Patients were allowed to have had prior anti-PD-1, anti-PD-L1 or anti-CTLA-4 therapy, and approximately 39% of the dose-escalation patients had been treated with checkpoint inhibitors. Among the roughly 52 dose-escalation patients, around 20 had hepatocellular carcinoma, around 15 melanoma, 9 renal cell carcinoma and 9 head and neck cancer. Intravenous ivuxolimab was administered to patients every 2 weeks at six dose levels: 0.01, 0.1, 0.3, 1.5, 3 and 10 mg/kg. The investigation overall reported the following: Partial responders in the 0.1-3.0 mg/kg groups had among the lowest normalized peripheral clonal expansion, especially among CD8+ T cells. Which antigens the clonally expanded peripheral T cells were specific for was not determined. On average, CD8+ T cells showed more expanded clones than CD4+ T cells after ivuxolimab. At doses of 0.1 to 3.0 mg/kg, clonal expansion of both CD4+ and CD8+ blood T cells was observed from baseline to week 6. Low levels of normalized T-cell clonal expansion were also seen in some patients who did not respond.

Patients with a history of autoimmune disease or receiving systemic immunosuppression were excluded from the trial. Peripheral blood for TCR sequencing was collected from all dose cohorts at baseline, on cycle 4 day 1, and on cycle 7 day 1. The samples were taken from a phase I, first-in-human, multicenter, open-label dose-escalation trial of ivuxolimab. Adults with locally advanced or metastatic head and neck squamous cell, hepatocellular, melanoma or renal cell carcinoma were enrolled in the trial. Before TCR sequencing, CD4+ T cells and CD8+ T cells were sorted from peripheral blood as separate populations. For sequencing of the TCRbeta CDR3 region, genomic DNA was extracted from the sorted cells. TCRbeta CDR3 regions were sequenced using the immunoSEQ Assay. Held by TCRdb, this immuneACCESS table contains in-frame sequences only and omits some clones. Under half of the omission traces to an unresolved V gene where checked; the cause of the rest is unknown. Present in this sample are 91,000 or so clones, 70% to 90% of which were seen just once. The biggest ten clones account for just under 2% of the sample.

Points on this clone: Its antigen is unknown. Base-call qualities are not available, and no considerably larger clone is one nucleotide away.

The TCR sequence derives from an adult with an advanced solid tumor such as melanoma, head and neck, liver or kidney cancer. Sequenced material: CD4+ or CD8+ T cells sorted from blood, taken in a trial of the OX40 agonist ivuxolimab.

For the CDR3, the sequence is CASRRDRGPYEQYF. In nucleotide form, the sequence is TGTGCCAGCAGACGGGACAGGGGCCCTTACGAGCAGTACTTC. The V gene is TRBV2 and the J gene is TRBJ2-7; TRBD1 aligns with 10 central bases. Reading from cysteine to phenylalanine, the CDR3 counts 14 amino acids. CDR3 DNA is the only sequence kept; it has 42 bases, read in frame from the first base. At the junction V is shortened by 6 bases and J by 4 bases; bases outside the gene matches: 6. Looking up the germline V gene yields CDR1 SNHLY and CDR2 FYNNEI.